A single T cell receptor beta chain is shown here with its context. The data were obtained in a study of T cell changes during pregnancy in multiple sclerosis. Assay: immunoSEQ multiplex PCR; the TCRdb copy retains only in-frame clones and omits some. The sample holds about 50,000 clones, around 90% seen once. The length of the CDR3 is 15 residues. V was clipped by 4 bases and J by 4 bases; unmatched bases: 5. The germline CDR1 and CDR2 sequences are SGHDN and FVKESK. The source material was CD4+ T cells from peripheral blood mononuclear cells, sampled after pregnancy. The receptor was isolated from a female donor with multiple sclerosis, enrolled in a pregnancy study. The chain joins TRBV14 to TRBJ1-4; the match to TRBD1 covers 8 bases. The CDR3 reads CASSRRQGFNEKLFF. CDR3 DNA sequence: TGTGCCAGCAGCCGCCGACAGGGGTTTAATGAAAAACTGTTTTTT.